Described below is a single T cell receptor (beta chain) sequence and its context. Its binding antigen is unknown. Base qualities are not at hand, and no much larger clone is one base apart. Whole blood was collected in K2EDTA tubes by collaborating institutions according to the institutions' own protocols. Collaborator samples were shipped for TCRbeta analysis as frozen whole blood, isolated PBMCs, or DNA extracted from either sample type. TCRbeta CDR3 regions were amplified from genomic DNA by means of the immunoSEQ Assay, a bias-controlled multiplex PCR. Regarding the original processing steps: Nucleated cell counts per sample were estimated from amplification of reference gene primers within the assay. Sequence reads were collapsed and filtered to measure the absolute abundance of every unique TCRbeta CDR3 rearrangement. For each sample, productive Simpson clonality was calculated as the square root of Simpson's diversity index across productive rearrangements. In TCRdb, the immuneACCESS table is reduced to in-frame sequences with V and J assigned. These tables do not hold every clone; where another copy was compared, an unresolved V gene accounts for under half, and the others remain unexplained. V, J and clone size reflect that table, while D and trimming were determined from the DNA. The sample profile shows about 190,000 clones; 70% to 90% of them were found once. The ten top clones hold about 22% of the sample.

These data belong to a study of blood T cell repertoires in COVID-19 (dated by TCRdb to 2020 to 2021). With regard to the full study: The collaborator samples originated in the United States, Italy and Spain and spanned the acute and convalescent phases of COVID-19. The material from the prospective study consisted of cDNA or gDNA derived from T cells, B-cell-depleted T cells, or PBMCs. Deeply sampled blood TCRbeta repertoires from subjects exposed to, actively infected with, or recovered from COVID-19 were included in the dataset. The repertoires were released in a freely available public database intended as a resource for research on the immune response to SARS-CoV-2. Samples were obtained from the ongoing ImmuneRACE study (first 160 participants) and from 1,254 subjects provided by 6 global collaborators. The sample metadata nearly always contained a de-identified subject ID, COVID-19 status, age in years and sex. Where available, HLA class I and class II types were taken from metadata supplied by the sample provider and were not determined by assay-based typing.

The germline V gene (reference sequence) specifies DFQATT as CDR1 and SNEGSKA as CDR2. Trimming removed 6 bases from V and 6 bases from J, leaving 10 bases between the germline ends. From the cysteine up to the phenylalanine, the CDR3 has a length of 11 residues. Only the CDR3 region is kept as DNA, spanning 33 bases read in frame from base 1. Results the study describes overall, beyond this receptor: Clinical and demographic metadata were provided uncurated, with the amount varying by source and participant.

The sequence came from a man between 60 and 75 years old with active or convalescent COVID-19. Material for sequencing was peripheral blood. The V gene is TRBV20-1 and the J gene is TRBJ2-3; TRBD2 is possibly the D segment (5 matching bases). DNA sequence: TGCAGTGCCCACGACTACGATACGCAGTATTTT. Translated, it gives CSAHDYDTQYF.